This paragraph reports one T cell receptor (beta chain). Enrollment of patients from Seattle took place during active infection, with longitudinal follow-up. The repertoire was sequenced with immunoSEQ multiplex PCR; TCRdb's copy has only in-frame clones and lacks some. The sample shows a few hundred thousand clones, less than 90% of them seen only once. Germline trimming cut 0 bases from V and 4 bases from J; bases unmatched to any gene: 7. Germline V gene lookup returns CDR1 ENHRY and CDR2 SYGVKD. The CDR3 loop spans 16 amino acids. The record originates from a study of blood T cell repertoires in COVID-19. Across the whole study: From the United States, Italy and Spain came samples of acute and convalescent COVID-19. T cells, B-cell-depleted T cells, or PBMCs supplied cDNA or gDNA.

The sequence came from a woman aged 70-85 years with COVID-19, enrolled during active disease. What was sequenced was peripheral blood. The V call is TRBV10-3, the J call TRBJ2-7; the match to TRBD1 covers 9 bases. CDR3 in amino acids: CAISESRGQGTYEQYF. CDR3 nucleotides: TGTGCCATCAGTGAGTCGAGGGGACAGGGAACGTACGAGCAGTACTTC.